The 14 T cell receptor beta chains below come from one sample, sequenced in a study of T cells after yellow fever vaccination. TCRdb passed the 5' RACE reads through MiXCR, listing each CDR3 protein once. This table holds about 320,000 distinct CDR3 sequences, approximately 4% found once. Sequencing was performed on PBMCs, taken 15 days after the yellow fever booster vaccination. These TCRs come from a young man who received the YFV17D yellow fever vaccine.

This clonotype was detected a few times. The chain couples TRBV6-2 or TRBV6-3 to TRBJ2-7; D is tentatively TRBD1 or TRBD2 (5 bases each). From germline, CDR1 is MNHEY and CDR2 SVGEGT. The ends were cut back, 6 bases at V and 0 bases at J, with 9 bases in the middle. CDR3 length equals 13 residues. The CDR3 spells CASRRDHSYEQYV. The CDR3 nucleotides are TGTGCCAGCAGAAGGGACCACTCCTACGAGCAGTACGTC.

In this sample, this clonotype turned up a few times. The chain joins TRBV4-3 to TRBJ1-2; possible D gene TRBD1, 6 bases. Germline V lookup: CDR1 LGHNA, CDR2 YSLEER. CDR3 length equals 15 residues. Trimming cost V 4 bases and J 6 bases, with 18 bases left between them. Written as DNA, the CDR3 is TGCGCCAGCAGCCGAGGACCTCAGGGGTTGGATGGCTACACCTTC. This translates into CASSRGPQGLDGYTF.

This clonotype was seen a handful of times. The chain is built from TRBV19 and TRBJ1-1; D is unclear. Germline loops: CDR1 LNHDA, CDR2 SQIVND (reference sequence). This CDR3 is 11 amino acids long. Trimming removed 7 bases from V and 8 bases from J, with 11 bases in between. The CDR3 spells CASNLGSEAFF. CDR3 nucleotides: TGTGCCAGTAATCTGGGCAGCGAAGCTTTCTTT.

This clonotype was counted a few times. The chain links TRBV7-2 to TRBJ1-4; D remains ambiguous. This CDR3 spans 14 amino acids. Germline values: CDR1 SGHTA, CDR2 FQGNSA. V was pared by 1 base and J by 6 bases, with 9 bases between. DNA of the CDR3: TGTGCCAGCAGCTTAGGGGTCAGAGATGAAAAACTGTTTTTT. Residues: CASSLGVRDEKLFF. The variable domain in full, completed from reference TRBV7-2 and TRBJ1-4, reads GAGVSQSPSNKVTEKGKDVELRCDPISGHTALYWYRQSLGQGLEFLIYFQGNSAPDKSGLPSDRFSAERTGGSVSTLTIQRTQQEDSAVYLCASSLGVRDEKLFFGSGTQLSVL.

The rearrangement uses TRBV4-1 and TRBJ1-1, with D maybe TRBD1 (5 bases). V lost 2 bases, J lost 5 bases, and 15 bases lay in between. Germline loops: CDR1 MGHRA, CDR2 YSYEKL. The CDR3 length is 15 residues. CDR3 in DNA: TGCGCCAGCAGCCAACCATTCGCCAGGGTTACTGAAGCTTTCTTT. Its translation is CASSQPFARVTEAFF.

V gene TRBV7-3 combines with J gene TRBJ2-3; maybe TRBD2 (5 bases). V gave up 2 bases and J gave up 0 bases, with 9 bases separating them. This CDR3 has 15 amino acids. Germline V lookup: CDR1 SGHTA, CDR2 FQGTGA. CDR3 in DNA: TGTGCCAGCAGCTTACTTTCGGGGAGCACAGATACGCAGTATTTT. This codes for CASSLLSGSTDTQYF.

This chain links TRBV18 with TRBJ2-3, with D uncertain. The CDR3 length is 17 residues. CDR1 and CDR2 (germline): KGHSH, LQKENI. Trimming stripped 4 bases from V and 1 base from J, with 18 bases between. CDR3 DNA: TGTGCCAGCTCACTGACACTACGGGTAGAGGGCACAGATACGCAGTATTTT. Protein product: CASSLTLRVEGTDTQYF.

The chain has TRBV7-2 and TRBJ2-3; D is unresolved. The CDR3 is made up of 16 amino acids. Germline V gene lookup returns CDR1 SGHTA and CDR2 FQGNSA. Trimming left V 1 base short and J 0 bases short, with 11 bases between. The CDR3 region has the DNA TGTGCCAGCAGCTTAGATCCCCCGGCTAGCACAGATACGCAGTATTTT. The encoded protein is CASSLDPPASTDTQYF.

This clonotype has more than one count but fewer than ten. One end of the junction fails to match germline, which may point to a read error. The J gene is TRBJ2-1, the V gene TRBV9; D perhaps matches TRBD1 (6 bases). Germline lookup yields CDR1 SGDLS and CDR2 YYNGEE. The length of the CDR3 is 17 residues. CDR3 region: CASSVDGGAFSDNEQFF. The DNA of the CDR3 is TGTGCCAGCAGCGTAGATGGGGGCGCTTTCTCCGACAATGAGCAGTTCTTC.

This clonotype was observed at least ten times. V and J are TRBV10-3 and TRBJ2-3; 8 bases are shared with TRBD2. After removal of 5 bases from V and 3 bases from J, the junction contained 7 bases not matched to a gene. Per the germline V gene, CDR1 is ENHRY and CDR2 is SYGVKD. This CDR3 comprises 15 residues. The CDR3 loop reads CAISKGGGGTDTQYF. The CDR3 DNA follows: TGTGCCATCAGTAAGGGAGGCGGGGGGACAGATACGCAGTATTTT.

The chain joins TRBV5-1 to TRBJ1-2; TRBD1 matches at 8 bases. This CDR3 has 14 residues. V lost 4 bases and J lost 6; bases outside the gene matches: 8. CDR1 is SGHRS and CDR2 is YFSETQ in the germline V gene. The CDR3 DNA reads as TGCGCCAGCAGCCTGGGAGCAGGGGGCGATGGCTACACCTTC. Translating gives CASSLGAGGDGYTF. Full variable domain (rest looked up from reference TRBV5-1 and TRBJ1-2): KAGVTQTPRYLIKTRGQQVTLSCSPISGHRSVSWYQQTPGQGLQFLFEYFSETQRNKGNFPGRFSGRQFSNSRSEMNVSTLELGDSALYLCASSLGAGGDGYTFGSGTRLTVV.

This clonotype was observed at least ten times. V and J are TRBV20-1 and TRBJ1-5; unclear D gene. The CDR3 loop spans 15 amino acids. Germline V gene lookup returns CDR1 DFQATT and CDR2 SNEGSKA (reference sequence). The germline V and J ends were trimmed by 6 bases and 8 bases, with 23 bases remaining between them. Here the CDR3 DNA reads TGCAGTGCCAAAGGGCGCAGAAACTCGGGAAAGCCCCAGCATTTT. Encoded protein: CSAKGRRNSGKPQHF.

This clonotype has a handful of counts. The chain has TRBV9 and TRBJ2-3; weak D call: TRBD2 (8 bases). V was cut by 3 bases and J by 0 bases, with 23 bases left in between. Germline V gene data show CDR1 as SGDLS and CDR2 as YYNGEE. This CDR3 is built from 19 residues. The DNA for the CDR3 is TGTGCCAGCAGCGCTGGAGGGGGCGGGGGGTCCCTTAGCACAGATACGCAGTATTTT. It specifies CASSAGGGGGSLSTDTQYF.

In its sample, this clonotype was seen many times. The chain joins TRBV19 to TRBJ2-5; 10 bases match TRBD1. CDR3 size: 17 residues. V was pared by 4 bases and J by 2 bases, with 10 bases of the junction left unmatched. CDR1 and CDR2 (germline): LNHDA, SQIVND (reference sequence). The CDR3 nucleotides are TGTGCCAGTAGTACGGGACAGGGGACAAGGGGACAAGAGACCCAGTACTTC. Translating gives CASSTGQGTRGQETQYF.